A selection of T cell receptor beta chains follows, all from one sample in a study of blood T cell dynamics during melanoma immunotherapy. Measured with immunoSEQ multiplex PCR; TCRdb has only the in-frame clones, and not every one. This sample has 1,000 or so clones, with about two thirds found just once. Sample: central memory CD8+ T cells from blood, taken from a patient treated with checkpoint blockade. These receptor sequences come from a human donor with melanoma. CDR3s include the opening cysteine and the closing phenylalanine or tryptophan. The D gene is left open where the match is weak. Only part of the rows carry a size: once, few, many, or a class if the clone is expanded.

d_call j_call cdr3_length clone_size v_call cdr3_nt cdr3_aa
TRBD2 TRBJ2-7 15 NA TRBV7-9 TGTGCCAGCAGCTTAACTAGCGGAGTTACCTACGAGCAGTACTTC CASSLTSGVTYEQYF
NA TRBJ1-1 17 NA TRBV7-8 TGTGCCAGCAGCTCAAGCGGGGAGCCCCTCATGAACACTGAAGCTTTCTTT CASSSSGEPLMNTEAFF
NA TRBJ2-5 14 NA TRBV11-1 TGTGCCAGCAGCCCCGCGACAGCCCAAGAGACCCAGTACTTC CASSPATAQETQYF
NA TRBJ2-2 16 once TRBV4-1 TGCGCCAGCAGCCAAGTCAGCGGGTCGAACACCGGGGAGCTGTTTTTT CASSQVSGSNTGELFF
TRBD1 TRBJ1-3 17 NA TRBV28 TGTGCCAGCAGTCCGAGTGACAGGGCCTTGCTCGGGAACACCATATATTTT CASSPSDRALLGNTIYF
TRBD2 TRBJ2-1 15 NA TRBV6-7 TGTGCCAGCAGAACCCCTAGCGGGAGGGGGGATGAGCAGTTCTTC CASRTPSGRGDEQFF
NA TRBJ2-5 15 NA TRBV5-1 TGCGCCAGCAGCTTGGAGACCGCCACTCCAGAGACCCAGTACTTC CASSLETATPETQYF
NA TRBJ2-1 15 once TRBV5-8 TGTGCCAGCAGCTTCCTTAACATAGCGGACAATGAGCAGTTCTTC CASSFLNIADNEQFF
NA TRBJ2-3 14 NA TRBV29-1 TGCAGCGTTGTGGGGTGGGGCGAGGCAGATACGCAGTATTTT CSVVGWGEADTQYF
NA TRBJ1-4 14 NA TRBV6-5 TGTGCCAGCAGTTATTACAGGGAGAATGAAAAACTGTTTTTT CASSYYRENEKLFF
NA TRBJ2-6 18 NA TRBV25-1 TGTGCCAGCAGTACTCGAGAAACTGGACAAAGTCGGGCCAACGTCCTGACTTTC CASSTRETGQSRANVLTF
TRBD2 TRBJ2-5 14 NA TRBV29-1 TGCAGCGTTGATCTCGGGGGGGACCTGGAGACCCAGTACTTC CSVDLGGDLETQYF
NA TRBJ2-1 15 few TRBV11-1 TGTGCCAGCAGCTCCAGCGGGCCAGGAGACAATGAGCAGTTCTTC CASSSSGPGDNEQFF
NA TRBJ2-7 15 NA TRBV15 TGTGCCACCAGCAGAGATCGTGGGGGGAGCTACGAGCAGTACTTC CATSRDRGGSYEQYF
NA TRBJ1-2 13 NA TRBV4-1 TGCGCCAGCAGCCTCAGACAGCGCTATGGCTACACCTTC CASSLRQRYGYTF
TRBD2 TRBJ2-7 16 NA TRBV6-5 TGTGCCAGCAGTTACTCCGGGACTAGCGGCGCCTACGAGCAGTACTTC CASSYSGTSGAYEQYF
NA TRBJ2-2 13 NA TRBV27 TGTGCCAGCAGTCCCACGAGGCCCGGGGAGCTGTTTTTT CASSPTRPGELFF